The clone carrying this T cell receptor beta chain was found a few times. These data come from a study of CD8 T cells in ankylosing spondylitis. TCRdb itself ran the 5' RACE reads through MiXCR, one entry per CDR3 protein. The sample includes some 92,000 distinct CDR3 sequences, 27% of them seen just once. This CDR3 is 11 amino acids long. The V and J ends lost 2 bases and 6 bases respectively, with 2 bases between them. Germline CDR1 KGHSH, CDR2 LQKENI. The origin of this receptor is a male donor with ankylosing spondylitis or in good health (not recorded which). The V and J genes are TRBV18 and TRBJ2-1; D unresolved. What was sequenced was blood, either unsorted or a sorted T cell fraction (not recorded which). CDR3 nucleotide sequence: TGTGCCAGCTCACCAAGCAATGAGCAGTTCTTC. Translating it yields CASSPSNEQFF.